This T cell receptor (beta chain) was profiled in a study of CD8+ T cells in alopecia areata. Overall study results and limits: Patients shared TCRs less clearly than mice did, possibly for HLA-related reasons. Normal scalp had lower clonality than lesional scalp, with alopecia totalis/universalis lesions showing this most strongly. Scalp samples also yield sequences of resident alphabeta T cells from normal skin.

This clone was seen once. Antigen: not known. The CDR3 has 14 residues. Trimming removed 5 bases at V and 5 bases at J, with 15 bases between. Germline V CDR1 and CDR2: PRHDT, FYEKMQ (reference sequence). CD4+ and CD8+ T cells were sorted from PBMCs stained for CD3, CD4 and CD8. Sequencing used cDNA as its template, made by extracting RNA and reverse transcribing it. Sequencing used immunoSEQ multiplex PCR; TCRdb keeps in-frame clones, though not all of them. The sample includes about 110,000 clones, approximately 59% seen only once; the top ten take around a fifth. This rearrangement joins TRBV13 to TRBJ2-5, with a possible D match to TRBD2 (6 bases). This receptor was identified in a human donor in good health. The sequenced sample consisted of CD8+ T cells sorted from blood. CDR3 sequence reads: CASSGPTRRETQYF. The CDR3 DNA reads as TGTGCCAGCAGCGGTCCGACTAGACGGGAGACCCAGTACTTC.